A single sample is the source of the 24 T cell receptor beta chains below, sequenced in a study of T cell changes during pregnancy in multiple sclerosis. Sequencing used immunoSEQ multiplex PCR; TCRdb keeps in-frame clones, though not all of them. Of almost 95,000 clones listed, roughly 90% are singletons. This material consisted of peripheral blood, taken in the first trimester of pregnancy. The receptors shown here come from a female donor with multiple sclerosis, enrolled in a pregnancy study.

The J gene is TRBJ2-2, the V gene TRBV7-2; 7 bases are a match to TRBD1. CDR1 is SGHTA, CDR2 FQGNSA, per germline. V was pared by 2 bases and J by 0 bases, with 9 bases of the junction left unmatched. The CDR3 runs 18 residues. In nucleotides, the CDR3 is TGTGCCAGCAGCTTACACTGGACAGGCAGCGCGAACACCGGGGAGCTGTTTTTT. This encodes CASSLHWTGSANTGELFF.

CDR3 in amino acids: CASSDSTGFPETQYF. Written as DNA, the CDR3 is TGTGCCAGCAGTGACTCGACAGGGTTCCCAGAGACCCAGTACTTC. The V gene is TRBV6-1, the J gene TRBJ2-5; 7 nucleotides align to TRBD1. Germline CDR1 and CDR2: MNHNS and SASEGT. The length of the CDR3 is 15 residues. After removal of 3 bases from V and 4 bases from J, the junction contained 8 bases not matched to a gene.

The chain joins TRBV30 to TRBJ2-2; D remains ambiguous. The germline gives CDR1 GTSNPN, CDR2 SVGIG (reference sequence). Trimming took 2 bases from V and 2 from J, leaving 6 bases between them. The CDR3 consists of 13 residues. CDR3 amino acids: CAWSLLNTGELFF. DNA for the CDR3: TGTGCCTGGAGTCTCCTTAACACCGGGGAGCTGTTTTTT.

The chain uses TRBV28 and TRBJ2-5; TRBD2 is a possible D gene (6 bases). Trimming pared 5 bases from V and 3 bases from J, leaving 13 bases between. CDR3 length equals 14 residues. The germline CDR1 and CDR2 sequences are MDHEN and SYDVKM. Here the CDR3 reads CASSLRGLEETQYF. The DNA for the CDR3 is TGTGCCAGCAGTCTGCGGGGTTTGGAAGAGACCCAGTACTTC. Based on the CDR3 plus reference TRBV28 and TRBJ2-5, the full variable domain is DVKVTQSSRYLVKRTGEKVFLECVQDMDHENMFWYRQDPGLGLRLIYFSYDVKMKEKGDIPEGYSVSREKKERFSLILESASTNQTSMYLCASSLRGLEETQYFGPGTRLLVL.

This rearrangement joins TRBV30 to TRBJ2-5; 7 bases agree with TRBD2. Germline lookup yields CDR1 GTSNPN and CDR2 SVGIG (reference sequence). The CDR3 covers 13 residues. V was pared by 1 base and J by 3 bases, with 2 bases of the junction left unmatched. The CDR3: CAWSDLAEETQYF. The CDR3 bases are TGTGCCTGGAGTGACCTAGCGGAAGAGACCCAGTACTTC.

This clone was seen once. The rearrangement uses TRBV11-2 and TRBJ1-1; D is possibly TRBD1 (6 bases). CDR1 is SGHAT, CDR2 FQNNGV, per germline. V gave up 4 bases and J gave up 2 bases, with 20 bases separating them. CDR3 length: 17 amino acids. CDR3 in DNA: TGTGCCAGCAGCTCGGGGGGCTGGGAACAGAGAAACACTGAAGCTTTCTTT. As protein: CASSSGGWEQRNTEAFF.

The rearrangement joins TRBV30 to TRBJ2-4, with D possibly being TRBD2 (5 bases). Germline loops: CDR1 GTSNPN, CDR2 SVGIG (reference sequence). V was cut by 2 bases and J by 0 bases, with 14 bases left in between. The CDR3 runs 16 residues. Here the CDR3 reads CAWSSPGSRAKNIQYF. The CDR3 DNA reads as TGTGCCTGGAGTTCCCCGGGGAGCCGAGCCAAAAACATTCAGTACTTC.

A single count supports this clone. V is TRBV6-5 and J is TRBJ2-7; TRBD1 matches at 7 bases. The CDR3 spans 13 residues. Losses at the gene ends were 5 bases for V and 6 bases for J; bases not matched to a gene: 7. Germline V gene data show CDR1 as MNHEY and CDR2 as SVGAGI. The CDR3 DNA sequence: TGTGCCAGCAGTCCACAGGGGAACCGCGAGCAGTACTTC. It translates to CASSPQGNREQYF.

Here the CDR3 reads CASRTASFGYGYTF. The CDR3 DNA reads as TGTGCCAGCAGGACGGCTAGCTTTGGCTATGGCTACACCTTC. The V gene is TRBV2, the J gene TRBJ1-2; D unresolved. V lost 6 bases and J 4 bases, leaving 15 bases between the germline ends. Germline V lookup: CDR1 SNHLY, CDR2 FYNNEI. This CDR3 is built from 14 residues.

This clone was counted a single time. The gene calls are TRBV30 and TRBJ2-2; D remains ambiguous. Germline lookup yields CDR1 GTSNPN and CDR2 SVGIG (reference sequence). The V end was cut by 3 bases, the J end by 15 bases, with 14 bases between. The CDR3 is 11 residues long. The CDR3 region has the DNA TGTGCCTGGAGGCTTGAGTCTGTCGTGTTTTTT. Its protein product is CAWRLESVVFF.

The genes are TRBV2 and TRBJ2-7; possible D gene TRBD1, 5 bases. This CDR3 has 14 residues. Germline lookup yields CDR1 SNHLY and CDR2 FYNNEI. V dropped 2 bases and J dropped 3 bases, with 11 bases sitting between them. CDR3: CASSEQGSFYEQYF. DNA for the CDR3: TGTGCCAGCAGTGAACAGGGCTCTTTCTACGAGCAGTACTTC.

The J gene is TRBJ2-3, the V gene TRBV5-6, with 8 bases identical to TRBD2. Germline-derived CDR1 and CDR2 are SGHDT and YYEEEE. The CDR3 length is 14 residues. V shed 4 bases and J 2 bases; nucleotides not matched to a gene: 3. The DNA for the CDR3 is TGTGCCAGCAGCACTAGCGGATTCACAGATACGCAGTATTTT. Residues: CASSTSGFTDTQYF.

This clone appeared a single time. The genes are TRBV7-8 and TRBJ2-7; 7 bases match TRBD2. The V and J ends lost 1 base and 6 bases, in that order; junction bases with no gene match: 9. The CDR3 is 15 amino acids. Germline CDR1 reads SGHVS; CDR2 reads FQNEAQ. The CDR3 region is CASSLDGGGPGEQYF. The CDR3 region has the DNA TGTGCCAGCAGCTTAGACGGGGGAGGGCCAGGCGAGCAGTACTTC.

The CDR3 coding sequence is TGTGCCAGCAGCCGGGACAGGGTGATTGAAAAACTGTTTTTT. Translation gives CASSRDRVIEKLFF. The chain uses TRBV28 and TRBJ1-4; 9 bases agree with TRBD1. With 6 bases clipped from V and 7 bases from J, the junction kept 6 bases outside the gene matches. This CDR3 contains 14 residues. Germline V CDR1 and CDR2: MDHEN, SYDVKM.

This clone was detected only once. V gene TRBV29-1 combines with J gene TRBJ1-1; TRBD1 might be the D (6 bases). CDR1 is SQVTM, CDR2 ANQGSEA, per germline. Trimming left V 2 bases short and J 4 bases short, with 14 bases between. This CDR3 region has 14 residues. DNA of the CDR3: TGCAGCGTTGAACTAGGATTAGGGGGCACTGAAGCTTTCTTT. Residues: CSVELGLGGTEAFF.

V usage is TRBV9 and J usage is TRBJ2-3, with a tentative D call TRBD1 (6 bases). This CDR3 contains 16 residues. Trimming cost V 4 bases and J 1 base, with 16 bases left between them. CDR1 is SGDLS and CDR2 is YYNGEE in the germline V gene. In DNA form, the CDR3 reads TGTGCCAGCAGCTCCCCACAGGGTGGGCGCACAGATACGCAGTATTTT. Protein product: CASSSPQGGRTDTQYF.

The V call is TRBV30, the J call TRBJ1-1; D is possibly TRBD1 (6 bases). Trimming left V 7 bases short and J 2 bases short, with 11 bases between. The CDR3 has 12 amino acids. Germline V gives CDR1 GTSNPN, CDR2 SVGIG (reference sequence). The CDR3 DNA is TGTGCCTTCACGGACAGAAACACTGAAGCTTTCTTT. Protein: CAFTDRNTEAFF.

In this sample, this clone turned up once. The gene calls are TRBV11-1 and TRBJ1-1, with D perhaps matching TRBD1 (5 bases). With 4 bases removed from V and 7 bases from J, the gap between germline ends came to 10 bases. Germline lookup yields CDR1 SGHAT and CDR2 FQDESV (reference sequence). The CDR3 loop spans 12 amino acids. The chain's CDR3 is CASSSYRSEAFF. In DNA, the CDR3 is TGTGCCAGCAGCTCTTACAGGAGTGAAGCTTTCTTT.

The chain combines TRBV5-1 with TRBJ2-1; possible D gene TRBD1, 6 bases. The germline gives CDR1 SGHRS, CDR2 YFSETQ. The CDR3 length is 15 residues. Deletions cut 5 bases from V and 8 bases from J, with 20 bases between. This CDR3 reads CASSPTRGVNDEQFF. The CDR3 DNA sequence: TGCGCCAGCAGTCCCACCAGGGGAGTGAACGATGAGCAGTTCTTC.

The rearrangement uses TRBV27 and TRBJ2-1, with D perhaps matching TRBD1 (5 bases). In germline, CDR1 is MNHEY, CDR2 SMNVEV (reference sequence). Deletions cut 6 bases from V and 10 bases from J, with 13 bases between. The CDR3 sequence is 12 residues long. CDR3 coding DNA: TGTGCCAGCAGGACCCAGGGCAGCGAGCAGTTCTTC. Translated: CASRTQGSEQFF.

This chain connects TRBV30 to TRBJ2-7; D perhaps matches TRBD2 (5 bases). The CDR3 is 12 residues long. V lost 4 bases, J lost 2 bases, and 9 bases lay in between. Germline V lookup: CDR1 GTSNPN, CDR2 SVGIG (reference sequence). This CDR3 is CAWNAGTYEQYF. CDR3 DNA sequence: TGTGCCTGGAATGCGGGTACCTACGAGCAGTACTTC.

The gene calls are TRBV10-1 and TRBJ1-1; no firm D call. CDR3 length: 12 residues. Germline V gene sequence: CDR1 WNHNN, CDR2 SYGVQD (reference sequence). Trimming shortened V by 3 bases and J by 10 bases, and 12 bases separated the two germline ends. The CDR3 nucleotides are TGCGCCAGCAGTGAAGTCCCGCGCGCAGCTTTCTTT. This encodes CASSEVPRAAFF.

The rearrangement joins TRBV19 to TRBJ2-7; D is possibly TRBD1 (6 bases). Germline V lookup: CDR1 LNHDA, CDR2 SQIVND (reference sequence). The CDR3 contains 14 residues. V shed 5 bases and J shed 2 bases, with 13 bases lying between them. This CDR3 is CASSHGAGAYEQYF. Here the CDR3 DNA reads TGTGCCAGTAGTCACGGGGCAGGGGCCTACGAGCAGTACTTC. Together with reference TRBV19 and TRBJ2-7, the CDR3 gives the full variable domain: DGGITQSPKYLFRKEGQNVTLSCEQNLNHDAMYWYRQDPGQGLRLIYYSQIVNDFQKGDIAEGYSVSREKKESFPLTVTSAQKNPTAFYLCASSHGAGAYEQYFGPGTRLTVT.

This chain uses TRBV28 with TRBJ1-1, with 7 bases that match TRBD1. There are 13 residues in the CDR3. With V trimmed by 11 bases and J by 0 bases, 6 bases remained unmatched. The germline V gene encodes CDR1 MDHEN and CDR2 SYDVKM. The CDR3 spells CALQGQMNTEAFF. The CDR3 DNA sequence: TGTGCCCTTCAGGGACAGATGAACACTGAAGCTTTCTTT.